The clone carrying this T cell receptor (beta chain) was observed a handful of times. What it binds is not known. cDNA libraries for TCR alpha and TCR beta, carrying sample barcodes and UMIs, came from 5'RACE with constant-segment primers. One entry per CDR3 protein results from TCRdb running MiXCR on the 5' RACE reads. The table includes about 290,000 distinct CDR3 sequences, around a sixth detected once. This entry is derived from a study of T-cell memory formation after mild COVID-19. As for the study in general: Among the donors, TCR clusters were largely specific to each donor.

The CDR3 is made up of 12 amino acids. V gave up 0 bases and J gave up 5 bases, with 4 bases separating them. Per the germline V gene, CDR1 is SQVTM and CDR2 is ANQGSEA. Study observations and caveats: CD4+ clones that contracted lay mainly in CM and EM; CD8+ ones lay in EMRA. Clones shrinking between day 15 and 85 showed a balanced CD4/CD8 split, and those that grew later tilted toward CD4+.

Sequenced sample: PBMCs or a T cell subset sorted from them (not recorded which). This chain joins TRBV29-1 and TRBJ1-4, with unresolved D. This clonotype was sampled from a man younger than 35 who had mild COVID-19 (a few samples of this study predate the infection). Cell type and time point are not known. CDR3 nucleotides: TGCAGCGTTGAAGAGGAGAATGAAAAACTGTTTTTT. Protein: CSVEEENEKLFF.